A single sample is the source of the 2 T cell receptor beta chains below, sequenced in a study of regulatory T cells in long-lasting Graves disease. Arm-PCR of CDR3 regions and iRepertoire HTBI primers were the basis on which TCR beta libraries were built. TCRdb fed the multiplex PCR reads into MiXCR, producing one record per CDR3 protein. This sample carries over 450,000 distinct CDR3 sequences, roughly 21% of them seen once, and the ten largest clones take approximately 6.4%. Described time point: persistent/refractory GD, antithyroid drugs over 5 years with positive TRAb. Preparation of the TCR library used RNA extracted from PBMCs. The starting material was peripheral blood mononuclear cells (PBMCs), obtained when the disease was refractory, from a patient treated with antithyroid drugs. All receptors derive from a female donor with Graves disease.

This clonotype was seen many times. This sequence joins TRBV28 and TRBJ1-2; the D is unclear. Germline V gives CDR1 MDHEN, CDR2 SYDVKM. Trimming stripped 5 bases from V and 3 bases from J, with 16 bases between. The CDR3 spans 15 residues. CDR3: CASSTPLGYHYGYTF. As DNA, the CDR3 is TGTGCCAGCAGTACGCCGTTGGGGTACCACTATGGCTACACCTTC.

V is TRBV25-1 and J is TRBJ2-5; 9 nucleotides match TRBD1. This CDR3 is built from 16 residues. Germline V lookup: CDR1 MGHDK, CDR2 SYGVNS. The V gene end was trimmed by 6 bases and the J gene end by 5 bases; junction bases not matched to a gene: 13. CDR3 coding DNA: TGTGCCAGCAGCCCTCGGGACAGGGCCTTGGGGGAGACCCAGTACTTC. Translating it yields CASSPRDRALGETQYF.